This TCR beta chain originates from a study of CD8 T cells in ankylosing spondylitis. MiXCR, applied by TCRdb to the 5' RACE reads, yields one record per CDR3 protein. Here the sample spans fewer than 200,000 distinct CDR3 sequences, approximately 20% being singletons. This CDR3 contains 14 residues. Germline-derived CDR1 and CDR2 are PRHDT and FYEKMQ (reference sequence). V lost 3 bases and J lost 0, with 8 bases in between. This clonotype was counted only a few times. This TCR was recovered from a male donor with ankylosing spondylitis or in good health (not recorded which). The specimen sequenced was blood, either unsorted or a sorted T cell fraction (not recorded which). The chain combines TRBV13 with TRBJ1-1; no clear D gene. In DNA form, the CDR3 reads TGTGCCAGCAGCTTTTTGGGTGTGAACACTGAAGCTTTCTTT. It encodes CASSFLGVNTEAFF.